This T cell receptor (beta chain) is drawn from a study of OX40 agonist ivuxolimab in advanced cancers. About the research overall: Having had anti-PD-1, anti-PD-L1 or anti-CTLA-4 therapy before was allowed, and roughly 40% had some.

Sequenced by immunoSEQ multiplex PCR; TCRdb stores in-frame clones only, minus some. The repertoire holds 55,000 to 70,000 clones, with roughly 83% as singletons. V shed 6 bases, J shed 2 bases, and the junction held 4 bases outside the gene matches. The CDR3 extends over 15 amino acids. Germline V gives CDR1 KGHSH, CDR2 LQKENI. The chain is built from TRBV18 and TRBJ2-7; 13 bases match TRBD2. The receptor's source is an adult with an advanced solid tumor such as melanoma, head and neck, liver or kidney cancer. Sequenced material: CD4+ or CD8+ T cells sorted from blood, taken in a trial of the OX40 agonist ivuxolimab. The CDR3: CASSPGLAGAYEQYF. The CDR3 DNA is TGTGCCAGCTCCCCTGGACTAGCGGGGGCCTACGAGCAGTACTTC. Full variable domain (outside the CDR3, taken from reference TRBV18 and TRBJ2-7): NAGVMQNPRHLVRRRGQEARLRCSPMKGHSHVYWYRQLPEEGLKFMVYLQKENIIDESGMPKERFSAEFPKEGPSILRIQQVVRGDSAAYFCASSPGLAGAYEQYFGPGTRLTVT.